These T cell receptor beta chains were read from a single sample in a study of CXCR3-negative and CXCR3-positive naive CD8 T cells. With the 5' RACE reads reprocessed, TCRdb shows one record per CDR3 protein and no DNA. In total, the table holds over 95,000 distinct CDR3 sequences. Sample: naive CXCR3+ CD8+ T cells from blood. The source of these receptors is a human donor in good health. Some clones in this sample may be carry-over from other donors' samples. Both conserved end residues are part of each CDR3.

j_gene,v_gene,len,CDR3aa
TRBJ1-2,TRBV6-5,13,CASSYVRDRGYTF
TRBJ2-7,TRBV29-1,13,CSVVGHHSYEQYF
TRBJ1-6,TRBV7-8,19,CASSPLMARTKFYNSPLHF
TRBJ2-5,TRBV7-8,14,CASSLSPEGETQYF
TRBJ2-1,TRBV5-1,15,CASSLLGGPYNEQFF
TRBJ2-7,TRBV4-3,15,CASSQGSSSYYEQYF
TRBJ2-1,TRBV14,16,CASSPMGLAGNYEQFF
TRBJ2-5,TRBV27,13,CASGSPQQETQYF
TRBJ2-3,TRBV12-3/TRBV12-4,16,CASTPRVRVREDTQYF
TRBJ2-7,TRBV6-6,16,CASSYPPSGSSYEQYF
TRBJ1-1,TRBV20-1,15,CSGGTGRLGNTEAFF
TRBJ1-2,TRBV28,14,CASSGISTGYGYTF